Listed here is a single T cell receptor beta chain. This entry is derived from a study of OX40 agonist ivuxolimab in advanced cancers. Sequencing used immunoSEQ multiplex PCR; TCRdb keeps in-frame clones, though not all of them. This sample yields roughly 46,000 clones, of which 75% to 85% are seen a single time; 2% to 3% belongs to the top ten. Germline CDR1 and CDR2: WSHSY and SAAADI. V was pared by 0 bases and J by 0 bases, with 5 bases between. This CDR3 region has 14 residues. This rearrangement joins TRBV10-2 to TRBJ1-2; D is unclear. The source material was CD4+ or CD8+ T cells sorted from blood, sampled in a trial of the OX40 agonist ivuxolimab. This TCR came from an adult with an advanced solid tumor such as melanoma, head and neck, liver or kidney cancer. CDR3 sequence (DNA): TGCGCCAGCAGTGAGTCAGACCCTAACTATGGCTACACCTTC. This codes for CASSESDPNYGYTF.